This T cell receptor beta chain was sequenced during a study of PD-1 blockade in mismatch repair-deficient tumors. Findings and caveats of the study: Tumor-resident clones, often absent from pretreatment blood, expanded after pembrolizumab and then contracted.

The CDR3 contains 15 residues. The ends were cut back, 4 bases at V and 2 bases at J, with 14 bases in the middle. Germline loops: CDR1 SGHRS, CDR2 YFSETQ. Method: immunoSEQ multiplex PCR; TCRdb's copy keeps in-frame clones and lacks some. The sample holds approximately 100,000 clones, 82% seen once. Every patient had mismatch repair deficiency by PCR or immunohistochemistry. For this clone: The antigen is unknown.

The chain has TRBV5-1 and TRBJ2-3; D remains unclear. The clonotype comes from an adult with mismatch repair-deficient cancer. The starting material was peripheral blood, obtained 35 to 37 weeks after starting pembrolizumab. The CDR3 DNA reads TGCGCCAGCAGCCAAGATAACGGCTACACAGATACGCAGTATTTT. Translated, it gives CASSQDNGYTDTQYF.